A selection of T cell receptor beta chains follows, all from one sample in a study of patients and donors after allogeneic stem cell transplantation. TCRdb ran MiXCR on the RT-PCR reads and lists one entry per CDR3 protein. The sample consists of 110,000 or so distinct CDR3 sequences, 35% of them appearing once. Sequencing input: blood, either unsorted or a sorted T cell fraction (not recorded which). These receptors all stem from a human donor who was either an allogeneic HSCT recipient or a stem cell or donor lymphocyte infusion donor (not recorded which). It is not recorded whose cells these are; they may come from a transplant donor. Both conserved end residues are part of each CDR3. Fields, in order: D gene, J gene, V gene, clone size, CDR3 DNA, CDR3 protein. A D gene is named only where the DNA matches it firmly. Expanded clones get a size class; other rows say once, few or many, or leave the size out.

TRBD2,TRBJ2-3,TRBV12-3/TRBV12-4,-,TGTGCCAGCAGTTCAAGGGGACTAGAGCAGTATTTT,CASSSRGLEQYF
-,TRBJ2-5,TRBV29-1,-,TGCAGCGCTGAAGGGACACCTCTGGAAGAGACCCAGTACTTC,CSAEGTPLEETQYF
-,TRBJ2-4,TRBV7-2,-,TGTGCCAGCAGCTTAGGACTAGGGTGGAACATTCAGTACTTC,CASSLGLGWNIQYF
-,TRBJ1-5,TRBV19,few,TGTGCCAGTAGTATTGAGGCAGGATCTAGCAATCAGCCCCAGCATTTT,CASSIEAGSSNQPQHF
-,TRBJ2-7,TRBV9,-,TGTGCCAGCAGCGTAGCCTGGGACCCGTCCTACGAGCAGTACTTC,CASSVAWDPSYEQYF
-,TRBJ1-1,TRBV12-3/TRBV12-4,few,TGTGCCAGCAGTTTACCAGGGCGGCTGAACACTGAAGCTTTCTTT,CASSLPGRLNTEAFF
-,TRBJ2-1,TRBV7-2,-,TGTGCCAGCAGCTTAGCGGTGGACAATGAGCAGTTCTTC,CASSLAVDNEQFF
TRBD2,TRBJ2-5,TRBV7-2,-,TGTGCCAGCAACACCCAGTTAGCGGGAGGGTTGGAGACCCAGTACTTC,CASNTQLAGGLETQYF
TRBD1,TRBJ1-4,TRBV20-1,few,TGCAGTGCTAGTCGACCGACAGGGTGGGATGAAAAACTGTTTTTT,CSASRPTGWDEKLFF
-,TRBJ1-2,TRBV11-2,few,TGTGCCAGCAGCCCCAGGCCCGTACGGGGCTTATATGGCTACACCTTC,CASSPRPVRGLYGYTF
TRBD1,TRBJ1-5,TRBV5-1,-,TGCGCCAGCAGCACCGCACGTATCGACAGGGGGCGGCAGCCCCAGCATTTT,CASSTARIDRGRQPQHF
-,TRBJ2-1,TRBV20-1,few,TGCAGTGCTAGAGATCGTGGAGTCTCCTACAATGAGCAGTTCTTC,CSARDRGVSYNEQFF
-,TRBJ1-2,TRBV7-8,few,TGTGCCAGCAGCTTATTACAGGGAGTAGGCTACACCTTC,CASSLLQGVGYTF
-,TRBJ2-5,TRBV7-9,-,TGTGCCAGCAGCCCGTTTGACGGGGTGCAAGAGACCCAGTACTTC,CASSPFDGVQETQYF
TRBD1,TRBJ2-7,TRBV12-3/TRBV12-4,-,TGTGCCAGCAGTTTACATGGACAGGGGACCTACGAGCAGTACTTC,CASSLHGQGTYEQYF
-,TRBJ1-2,TRBV27,-,TGTGCCAGCAGTACAGGAAGGTTGAACTATGGCTACACCTTC,CASSTGRLNYGYTF
-,TRBJ2-7,TRBV16,-,TGTGCCAGCAGCCCCAATCTCAGGGGCGAGCAGTACTTC,CASSPNLRGEQYF
-,TRBJ2-1,TRBV21-1,-,TGTGCCAGCAGCCGCACCCTTAGCGGGAGTAAATACAATGAGCAGTTCTTC,CASSRTLSGSKYNEQFF
-,TRBJ2-1,TRBV12-3/TRBV12-4,few,TGTGCCAGCAGTTTTGGGGCCGAGATTTACAATGAGCAGTTCTTC,CASSFGAEIYNEQFF
-,TRBJ2-5,TRBV5-1,few,TGCGCCAGCAGCTTGGGGACAGCCCTACAAGAGACCCAGTACTTC,CASSLGTALQETQYF
TRBD1,TRBJ2-1,TRBV5-1,-,TGCGCCAGCAGCTCATGGCAGGGGGACGTTAAGTTCTTC,CASSSWQGDVKFF
TRBD1,TRBJ1-1,TRBV7-6,-,TGTGCCAGCAGCCCGGACAGGGGGCCTCTGAACACTGAAGCTTTCTTT,CASSPDRGPLNTEAFF
-,TRBJ2-1,TRBV12-3/TRBV12-4,-,TGTGCCAGCAGCAGTAGTGCTGAGCAGTTCTTC,CASSSSAEQFF
-,TRBJ1-2,TRBV6-5,-,TGTGCCAGCAGCCAGGGCCAGGGCAGAGCAACGGGTTTCTATGGCTACACCTTC,CASSQGQGRATGFYGYTF
-,TRBJ2-1,TRBV11-2,-,TGTGCCAGCAGTTTTGAGGAGCAGTTCTTC,CASSFEEQFF